This TCR beta chain was retrieved from a study of blood T cell repertoires in COVID-19. In the study overall: In each case, the material was cDNA or gDNA derived from T cells, B-cell-depleted T cells, or PBMCs.

Authors' analysis steps: How many nucleated cells were present was estimated from reference gene primer amplification. Sequencing used immunoSEQ multiplex PCR; TCRdb keeps in-frame clones, though not all of them. From that table come the V and J calls and clone size; the DNA was used to work out D and trimming. Of around 110,000 clones listed, more than 80% were seen once; the top ten hold almost 4.5%. Trimming stripped 3 bases from V and 8 bases from J, with 16 bases between. CDR1 and CDR2 from the germline V gene are SEHNR and FQNEAQ (reference sequence). The CDR3 contains 14 residues. The chain carries TRBV7-9 and TRBJ1-1, with D hard to call. This TCR was recovered from a man aged 40-50 years with acute or convalescent COVID-19. The sequencing sample was made of peripheral blood. CDR3 bases: TGTGCCAGCAGCTTTGGGGAGGCACACTGGGAAGCTTTCTTT. This codes for CASSFGEAHWEAFF.